This T cell receptor beta chain is drawn from a study of T cell repertoires in cytomegalovirus infection (dated by TCRdb to about 2019). For the study in its entirety: Alongside well-studied HLA-B-restricted epitopes, the peptide stimulations were aimed at recently identified HLA-C-restricted CMV epitopes, whose presentation resists viral immunomodulation. The HLA type of each donor mattered for the analysis, because public TCR beta signatures pointed to carriage of CMV infection along with the matching HLA type.

Beyond this particular receptor, the publication reports: Carriers of CMV infection plus the relevant HLA type were discriminated by the cumulative frequency of public TCR beta family members in the study cohort and in an independent roughly 380-donor cohort. In the ex vivo response, HLA-C-restricted CMV-specific TCR beta clonotypes were dominant, and in two of eight donors the single most frequent clonotype came from this HLA-C-restricted group.

The treatment or condition label of this sample denotes: in vitro stimulation with specific CMV peptide epitopes to enrich CMV-specific T cells. Sequencer: Illumina HiSeq 1500. The raw public reads went through TCRdb reprocessing: fastp at Q25, MiXCR clone calling, in-frame beta chains kept. Identical CDR3 proteins give one entry, which carries the most common genes and DNA. Across this sample there are approximately 990,000 distinct CDR3 sequences, with roughly 31% seen only once. The ten largest clonotypes hold roughly 13% of the sample. On this clonotype: Its antigen is currently not known. No clone much larger than this one lies a single base away; base qualities are absent.

The clonotype was recovered from a human donor in good health (CMV status not recorded). Some clones in this sample may be carry-over from other donors' samples. Sequenced material: cultured CD8+ T cells from PBMCs, taken from culture after CMV antigen stimulation.

The CDR3 protein sequence reads: CASSPGSTQGYTF. The base sequence is TGTGCCAGCAGCCCGGGGTCAACTCAGGGCTACACCTTC. Here the chain combines TRBV7-6 and TRBJ1-2; the D gene remains uncertain. A distance of 15 bases separates the germline ends of V and J, which lose 5 bases and 8 bases respectively. CDR3 length: 13 amino acids, cysteine to phenylalanine. Solely the CDR3 DNA is kept, with 39 bases framed from the first base. The germline V gene supplies CDR1 SGHVS and CDR2 FNYEAQ.